These 15 T cell receptor beta chains were sequenced from one sample in a study of blood T cell repertoires in COVID-19. Method: immunoSEQ multiplex PCR; TCRdb's copy keeps in-frame clones and lacks some. The table lists over 150,000 clones, roughly 87% of them singletons. The sample taken for sequencing was PBMCs or T cells enriched from blood (not recorded which). Source of these receptors: a woman aged 45 to 65 who had recovered from COVID-19.

The V call is TRBV2, the J call TRBJ2-2; 12 nucleotides line up with TRBD2. This CDR3 has 15 amino acids. Germline trimming cut 5 bases from V and 7 bases from J; bases unmatched to any gene: 5. Germline CDR1 is SNHLY and CDR2 is FYNNEI. Written as DNA, the CDR3 is TGTGCCAGCAGTCAGACTAGCGGGAGTGTCGGGGAGCTGTTTTTT. It translates to CASSQTSGSVGELFF.

The rearrangement joins TRBV7-9 to TRBJ2-3; 7 bases are a match to TRBD1. CDR1 and CDR2 from the germline V gene are SEHNR and FQNEAQ (reference sequence). Losses at the gene ends were 1 base for V and 2 bases for J; bases not matched to a gene: 3. This CDR3 has 15 residues. CDR3 protein: CASSLGQGHTDTQYF. The CDR3 bases are TGTGCCAGCAGCTTAGGACAGGGCCACACAGATACGCAGTATTTT.

The chain couples TRBV27 to TRBJ1-5; maybe TRBD1 (6 bases). There are 14 residues in the CDR3. Trimming stripped 2 bases from V and 5 bases from J, with 10 bases between. Germline CDR1 reads MNHEY; CDR2 reads SMNVEV (reference sequence). The DNA of the CDR3 is TGTGCCAGCAGTTTAACAAAGGGGGATCAGCCCCAGCATTTT. Translating it yields CASSLTKGDQPQHF.

The gene calls are TRBV2 and TRBJ2-7, with 7 nucleotides matching TRBD2. This CDR3 has 15 residues. With V trimmed by 5 bases and J by 3 bases, 10 bases remained unmatched. The germline V gene encodes CDR1 SNHLY and CDR2 FYNNEI. DNA of the CDR3: TGTGCCAGCAGTTGGGGGGGGTCTGAGGTCTACGAGCAGTACTTC. Protein sequence: CASSWGGSEVYEQYF.

This clone was recorded once. V gene TRBV6-5 combines with J gene TRBJ2-1; 10 bases are a match to TRBD1. V shed 6 bases and J 9 bases; nucleotides not matched to a gene: 11. CDR3 length: 15 residues. The germline gives CDR1 MNHEY, CDR2 SVGAGI. This chain's CDR3 is CASRRTGTGAGEQFF. CDR3 DNA sequence: TGTGCCAGCAGGCGTACCGGGACAGGGGCGGGTGAGCAGTTCTTC.

The chain joins TRBV5-1 to TRBJ2-7; D might be TRBD2 (5 bases). Germline V gene lookup returns CDR1 SGHRS and CDR2 YFSETQ. The CDR3 runs 14 residues. The germline V and J ends were trimmed by 5 bases and 4 bases, with 16 bases remaining between them. The CDR3 DNA reads TGCGCCAGCAGGTACGGAGGAGCCGAATACGAGCAGTACTTC. It yields the protein CASRYGGAEYEQYF.

The chain uses TRBV29-1 and TRBJ2-3, with D tentatively TRBD1 (6 bases). The CDR3 is 12 residues long. Germline V CDR1 and CDR2: SQVTM, ANQGSEA. With 3 bases removed from V and 6 bases from J, the gap between germline ends came to 10 bases. The CDR3 loop reads CSVDPQGDTQYF. The CDR3 DNA reads TGCAGCGTTGATCCTCAGGGGGATACGCAGTATTTT.

This clone was observed many times. J is TRBJ2-6 and V is TRBV4-3; D uncertain. Germline V gene lookup returns CDR1 LGHNA and CDR2 YSLEER. The V end lost 0 bases, the J end lost 0 bases, and 6 bases lay between the germline ends. The length of the CDR3 is 16 residues. For the CDR3, the DNA is TGCGCCAGCAGCCAAGATCTCGGCTCTGGGGCCAACGTCCTGACTTTC. It codes for CASSQDLGSGANVLTF.

Here the CDR3 DNA reads TGCGCCAGCAGCTTGGACACTAGCGCGGCCGGGGAGCTGTTTTTT. Its translation is CASSLDTSAAGELFF. The V gene is TRBV5-1, the J gene TRBJ2-2, with TRBD2 matching 7 bases. V lost 0 bases to trimming and J lost 6 bases; unmatched junction nucleotides: 5. The V gene's germline CDR1 is SGHRS and CDR2 YFSETQ. The CDR3 is 15 amino acids.

This sequence joins TRBV5-1 and TRBJ2-1; D may be TRBD1 (6 bases). The germline V gene encodes CDR1 SGHRS and CDR2 YFSETQ. This CDR3 has 19 amino acids. The V gene lost 3 bases and the J gene lost 0 bases, with 22 bases spanning the gap. In DNA, the CDR3 is TGCGCCAGCAGCTGGTGGGTCGGGCTACAGGGAAGCTCCTACAATGAGCAGTTCTTC. Translating it yields CASSWWVGLQGSSYNEQFF. Full variable domain (outside the CDR3, taken from reference TRBV5-1 and TRBJ2-1): KAGVTQTPRYLIKTRGQQVTLSCSPISGHRSVSWYQQTPGQGLQFLFEYFSETQRNKGNFPGRFSGRQFSNSRSEMNVSTLELGDSALYLCASSWWVGLQGSSYNEQFFGPGTRLTVL.

This chain uses TRBV7-9 with TRBJ1-2, with D possibly TRBD1 on 6 matching bases. Trimming removed 4 bases from V and 8 bases from J, with 20 bases in between. The germline V gene has CDR1 SEHNR and CDR2 FQNEAQ (reference sequence). The CDR3 has 15 amino acids. In DNA form, the CDR3 reads TGTGCCAGCAGCTCAAGAGTGGGGGCGCAGGGAGGCTACACCTTC. This sequence encodes CASSSRVGAQGGYTF.

J is TRBJ1-1 and V is TRBV30; D gene uncertain. Per the germline V gene, CDR1 is GTSNPN and CDR2 is SVGIG (reference sequence). V lost 0 bases, J lost 12 bases, and 8 bases lay in between. The CDR3 has 10 residues. DNA of the CDR3: TGTGCCTGGAGTGTTAAACAGACTTTCTTT. Residues: CAWSVKQTFF.

This chain joins TRBV7-9 and TRBJ1-1, with 7 bases that match TRBD1. Germline V gene lookup returns CDR1 SEHNR and CDR2 FQNEAQ (reference sequence). Losses at the gene ends were 10 bases for V and 3 bases for J; bases not matched to a gene: 17. This CDR3 region has 16 residues. The DNA for the CDR3 is TGTGCCAACGCAACTATTAGACAGGGCGCTTACACTGAAGCTTTCTTT. Its translation: CANATIRQGAYTEAFF. Variable domain in full (rest from reference TRBV7-9 and TRBJ1-1): DTGVSQNPRHKITKRGQNVTFRCDPISEHNRLYWYRQTLGQGPEFLTYFQNEAQLEKSRLLSDRFSAERPKGSFSTLEIQRTEQGDSAMYLCANATIRQGAYTEAFFGQGTRLTVV.

Written as DNA, the CDR3 is TGCGCCAGCAGCGTAAGACAGGGCAATGAGCAGTTCTTC. It yields the protein CASSVRQGNEQFF. The V gene is TRBV5-1, the J gene TRBJ2-1; 7 bases fit TRBD1. The CDR3 loop spans 13 amino acids. J lost 6 bases, V lost 4 bases, and 4 bases had no gene match. CDR1 is SGHRS, CDR2 YFSETQ, per germline. Supplemented by reference TRBV5-1 and TRBJ2-1, the full variable domain reads KAGVTQTPRYLIKTRGQQVTLSCSPISGHRSVSWYQQTPGQGLQFLFEYFSETQRNKGNFPGRFSGRQFSNSRSEMNVSTLELGDSALYLCASSVRQGNEQFFGPGTRLTVL.

The chain recombines TRBV28 with TRBJ1-6; D is ambiguous. Germline loops: CDR1 MDHEN, CDR2 SYDVKM. CDR3 size: 17 residues. Deletions cut 6 bases from V and 0 bases from J, with 15 bases between. CDR3 bases: TGTGCCAGCAGCCCCCCCAGCGCGAGCTCCTATAATTCACCCCTCCACTTT. Translated, it gives CASSPPSASSYNSPLHF.